This T cell receptor (beta chain) was sequenced for a study of radiation and T cells in renal cell carcinoma. Sequencing used immunoSEQ multiplex PCR; TCRdb keeps in-frame clones, though not all of them. The repertoire holds about 77,000 clones, with less than 90% as singletons. The time point here: blood 4 weeks post-SBRT, at nephrectomy. Documented treatment: 15 Gy SBRT to primary tumor, nephrectomy 4 weeks later. Nephrectomy followed 15 Gy stereotactic body radiation by 4 weeks. Trimming took 4 bases from V and 4 from J, leaving 16 bases between them. The CDR3 is 15 amino acids. In germline, CDR1 is SGHDT, CDR2 YYEEEE.

The chain links TRBV5-6 to TRBJ2-3; D unclear. The sequence derives from a woman aged 55 to 70 with renal cell carcinoma. Source: blood, taken from a patient whose treatment included radiotherapy and nephrectomy. The CDR3 sequence: CASSRASIRPDTQYF. The DNA for the CDR3 is TGTGCCAGCAGCCGAGCCTCGATCCGGCCAGATACGCAGTATTTT.